This T cell receptor (beta chain) was profiled in a study of blood T cell repertoires in COVID-19. V lost 3 bases, J lost 0 bases, and 12 bases lay in between. CDR3 size: 17 residues. The V gene's germline CDR1 is LNHDA and CDR2 SQIVND (reference sequence). The repertoire was sequenced with immunoSEQ multiplex PCR; TCRdb's copy has only in-frame clones and lacks some. The table has approximately 230,000 clones, 84% seen once. The V and J genes are TRBV19 and TRBJ1-6; unclear D gene. Sequencing was done on a sample of peripheral blood. The TCR was taken from a man under 40 with active or convalescent COVID-19. CDR3 DNA: TGTGCCAGTAGTATTCGGGGAGAAGGCTCCTATAATTCACCCCTCCACTTT. Translation: CASSIRGEGSYNSPLHF. Full variable domain (remainder filled in from reference TRBV19 and TRBJ1-6): DGGITQSPKYLFRKEGQNVTLSCEQNLNHDAMYWYRQDPGQGLRLIYYSQIVNDFQKGDIAEGYSVSREKKESFPLTVTSAQKNPTAFYLCASSIRGEGSYNSPLHFGNGTRLTVT.